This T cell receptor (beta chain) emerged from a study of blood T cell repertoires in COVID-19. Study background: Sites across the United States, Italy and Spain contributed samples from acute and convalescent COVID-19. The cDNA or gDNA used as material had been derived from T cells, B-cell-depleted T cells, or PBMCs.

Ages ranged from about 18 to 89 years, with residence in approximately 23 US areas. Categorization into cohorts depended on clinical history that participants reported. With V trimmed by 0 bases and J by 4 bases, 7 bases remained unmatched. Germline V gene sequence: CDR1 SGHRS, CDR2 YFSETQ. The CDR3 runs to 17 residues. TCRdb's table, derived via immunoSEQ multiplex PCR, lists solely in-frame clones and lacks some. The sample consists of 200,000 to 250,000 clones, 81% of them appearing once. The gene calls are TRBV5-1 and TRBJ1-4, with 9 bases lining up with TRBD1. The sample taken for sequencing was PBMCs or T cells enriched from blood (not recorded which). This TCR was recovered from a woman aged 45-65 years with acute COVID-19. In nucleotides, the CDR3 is TGCGCCAGCAGCTTGGTTTTCCGGGACAGGGATAATGAAAAACTGTTTTTT. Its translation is CASSLVFRDRDNEKLFF.